This note documents a single T cell receptor beta chain sequence. Method: immunoSEQ multiplex PCR; TCRdb's copy keeps in-frame clones and lacks some. Altogether 60,000 to 90,000 clones are present, about 92% being singletons, with the ten largest covering approximately 0.37%. The data were taken from a study of technical replicates of blood from four donors. In germline, CDR1 is LGHNA, CDR2 YSLEER. Germline trimming cut 0 bases from V and 3 bases from J; bases unmatched to any gene: 7. The CDR3 length is 16 residues. The sequenced material came from T cells isolated from PBMCs. V gene TRBV4-3 combines with J gene TRBJ2-7; 8 nucleotides match TRBD1. This TCR came from a human donor in good health. CDR3 bases: TGCGCCAGCAGCCAAGACTTTAGGACAGGGAACTACGAGCAGTACTTC. This gives the protein CASSQDFRTGNYEQYF.